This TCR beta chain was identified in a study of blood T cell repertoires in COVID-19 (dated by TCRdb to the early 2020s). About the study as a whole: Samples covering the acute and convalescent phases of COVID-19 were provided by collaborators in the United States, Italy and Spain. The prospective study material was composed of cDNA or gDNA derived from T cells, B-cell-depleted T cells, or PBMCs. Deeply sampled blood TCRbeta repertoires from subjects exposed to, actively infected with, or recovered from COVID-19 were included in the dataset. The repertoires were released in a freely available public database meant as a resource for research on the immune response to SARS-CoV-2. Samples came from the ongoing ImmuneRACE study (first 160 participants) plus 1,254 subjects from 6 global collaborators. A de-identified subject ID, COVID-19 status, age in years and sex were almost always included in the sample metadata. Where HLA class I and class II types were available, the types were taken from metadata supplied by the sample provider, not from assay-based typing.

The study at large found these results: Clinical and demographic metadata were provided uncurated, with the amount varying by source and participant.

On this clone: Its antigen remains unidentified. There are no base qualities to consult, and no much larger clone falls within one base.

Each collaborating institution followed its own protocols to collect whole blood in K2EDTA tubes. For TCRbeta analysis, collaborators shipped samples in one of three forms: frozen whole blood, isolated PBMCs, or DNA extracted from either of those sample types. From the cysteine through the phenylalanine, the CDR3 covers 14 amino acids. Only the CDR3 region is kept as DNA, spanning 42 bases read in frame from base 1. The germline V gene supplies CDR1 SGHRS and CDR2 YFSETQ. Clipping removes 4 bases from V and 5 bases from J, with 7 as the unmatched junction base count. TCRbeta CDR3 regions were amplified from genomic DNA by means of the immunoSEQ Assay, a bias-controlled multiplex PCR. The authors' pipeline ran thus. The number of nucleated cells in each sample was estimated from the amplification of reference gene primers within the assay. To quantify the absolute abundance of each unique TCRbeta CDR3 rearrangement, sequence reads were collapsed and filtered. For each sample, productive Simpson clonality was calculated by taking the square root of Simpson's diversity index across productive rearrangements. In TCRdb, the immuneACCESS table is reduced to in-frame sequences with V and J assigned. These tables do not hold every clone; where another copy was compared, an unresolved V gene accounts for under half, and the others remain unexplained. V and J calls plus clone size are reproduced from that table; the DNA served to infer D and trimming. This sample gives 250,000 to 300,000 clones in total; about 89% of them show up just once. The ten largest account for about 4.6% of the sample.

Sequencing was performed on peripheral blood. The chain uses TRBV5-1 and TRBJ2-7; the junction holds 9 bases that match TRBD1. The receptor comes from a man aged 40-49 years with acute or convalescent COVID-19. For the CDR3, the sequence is CASSQGQGKDEQYF. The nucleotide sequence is TGCGCCAGCAGCCAGGGACAGGGTAAGGACGAGCAGTACTTC.